The TCR beta chain under discussion was sequenced for a study of T cell changes during pregnancy in multiple sclerosis. Trimming left V 3 bases short and J 8 bases short, with 19 bases between. CDR1 LNHDA and CDR2 SQIVND come from the germline V gene (reference sequence). The CDR3 has 15 amino acids. Libraries were prepared by immunoSEQ multiplex PCR; TCRdb keeps only in-frame clonotypes and omits some of them. The table shows fewer than 150,000 clones, with around 95% occurring only once. V usage is TRBV19 and J usage is TRBJ2-5; D might be TRBD1 (6 bases). This receptor was identified in a female donor with multiple sclerosis, enrolled in a pregnancy study. This specimen was peripheral blood, taken after pregnancy. CDR3 DNA sequence: TGTGCCAGTAGTATTGGCCCGGCAGGGGTCGGTACCCAGTACTTC. Its protein is CASSIGPAGVGTQYF. Combining the CDR3 with reference TRBV19 and TRBJ2-5 gives the whole variable domain DGGITQSPKYLFRKEGQNVTLSCEQNLNHDAMYWYRQDPGQGLRLIYYSQIVNDFQKGDIAEGYSVSREKKESFPLTVTSAQKNPTAFYLCASSIGPAGVGTQYFGPGTRLLVL.